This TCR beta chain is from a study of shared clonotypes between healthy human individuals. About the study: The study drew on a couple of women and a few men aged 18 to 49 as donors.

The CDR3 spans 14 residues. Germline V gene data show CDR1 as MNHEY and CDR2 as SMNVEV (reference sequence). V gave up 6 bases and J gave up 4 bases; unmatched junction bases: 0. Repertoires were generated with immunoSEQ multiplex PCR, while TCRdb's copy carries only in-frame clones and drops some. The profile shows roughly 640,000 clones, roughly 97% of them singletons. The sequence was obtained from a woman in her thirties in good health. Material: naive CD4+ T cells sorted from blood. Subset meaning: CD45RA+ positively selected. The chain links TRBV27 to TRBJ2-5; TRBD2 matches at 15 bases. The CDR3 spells CASRGLAGGETQYF. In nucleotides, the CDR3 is TGTGCCAGCAGGGGACTAGCGGGAGGAGAGACCCAGTACTTC.